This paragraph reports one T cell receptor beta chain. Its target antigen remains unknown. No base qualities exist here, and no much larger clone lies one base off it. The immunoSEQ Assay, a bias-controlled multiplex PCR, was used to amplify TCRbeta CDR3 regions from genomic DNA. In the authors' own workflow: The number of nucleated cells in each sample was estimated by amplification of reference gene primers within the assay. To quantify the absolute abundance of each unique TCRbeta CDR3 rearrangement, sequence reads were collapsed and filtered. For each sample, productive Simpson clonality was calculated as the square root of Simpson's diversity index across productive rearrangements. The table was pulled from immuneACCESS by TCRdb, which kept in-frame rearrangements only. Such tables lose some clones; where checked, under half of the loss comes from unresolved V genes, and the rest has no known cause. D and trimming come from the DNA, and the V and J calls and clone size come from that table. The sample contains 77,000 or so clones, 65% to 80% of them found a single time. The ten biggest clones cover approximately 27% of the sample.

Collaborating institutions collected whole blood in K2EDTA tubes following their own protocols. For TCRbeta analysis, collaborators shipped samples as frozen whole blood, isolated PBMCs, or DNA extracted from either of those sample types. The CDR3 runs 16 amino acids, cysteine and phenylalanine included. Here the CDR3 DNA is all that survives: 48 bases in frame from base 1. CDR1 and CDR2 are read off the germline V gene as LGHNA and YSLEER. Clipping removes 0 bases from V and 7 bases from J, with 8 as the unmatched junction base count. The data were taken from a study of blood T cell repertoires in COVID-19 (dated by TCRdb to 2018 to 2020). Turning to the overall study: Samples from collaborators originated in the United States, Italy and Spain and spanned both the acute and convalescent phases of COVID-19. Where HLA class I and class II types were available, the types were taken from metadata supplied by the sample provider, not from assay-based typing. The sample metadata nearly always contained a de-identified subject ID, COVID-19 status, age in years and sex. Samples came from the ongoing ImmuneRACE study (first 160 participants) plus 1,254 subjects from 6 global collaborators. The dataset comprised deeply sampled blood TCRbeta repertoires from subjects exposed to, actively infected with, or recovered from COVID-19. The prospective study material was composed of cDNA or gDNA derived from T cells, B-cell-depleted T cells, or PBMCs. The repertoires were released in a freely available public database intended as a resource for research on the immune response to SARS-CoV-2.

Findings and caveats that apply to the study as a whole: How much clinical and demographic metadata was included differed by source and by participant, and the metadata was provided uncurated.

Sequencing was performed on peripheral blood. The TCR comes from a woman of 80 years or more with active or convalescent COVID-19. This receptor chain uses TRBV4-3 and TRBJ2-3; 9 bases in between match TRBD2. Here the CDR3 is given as CASSQDASGVENTQYF. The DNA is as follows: TGCGCCAGCAGCCAAGACGCTAGCGGGGTGGAAAATACGCAGTATTTT.